These 32 T cell receptor beta chains came from one sample sequenced in a study of blood T cells in healthy people across ages. A sample-barcoded 5' primer and a J-beta primer mix were used in a second PCR of about 7 to 12 cycles. TCRdb recomputed calls from the 5' RACE reads with MiXCR, one row per CDR3 protein. The repertoire holds around 700,000 distinct CDR3 sequences, with around 25% as singletons. This sample was also put to use in a study of T cells of mothers and their children.

Sequenced input: blood. These receptors originate from a boy aged 5-17 years in good health.

This clonotype was found a few times. The V call is TRBV13, the J call TRBJ2-1, with TRBD2 identical over 7 bases. Trimming at V came to 5 bases and at J to 4 bases, leaving 11 bases not matched to a gene. Per the germline V gene, CDR1 is PRHDT and CDR2 is FYEKMQ (reference sequence). The CDR3 loop spans 16 amino acids. The CDR3 DNA sequence: TGTGCCAGCAGCCCCCAGGGCGGGGGACTGTACAATGAGCAGTTCTTC. Protein: CASSPQGGGLYNEQFF.

The chain employs TRBV20-1 and TRBJ2-5; either TRBD1 or TRBD2 may fit D (5 bases each). The DNA end is more similar to TRBJ2-7, so the J call may be wrong. The CDR3 loop spans 13 amino acids. From germline, CDR1 is DFQATT and CDR2 SNEGSKA (reference sequence). The CDR3 reads CSAMWDGSYEQYF. The CDR3 DNA reads as TGCAGTGCTATGTGGGACGGATCCTACGAGCAGTACTTC.

The V and J genes are TRBV3-1 and TRBJ2-5; no clear D gene. Trimming took 3 bases from V and 5 from J, leaving 7 bases between them. Germline loops: CDR1 LGHDT, CDR2 YNNKEL (reference sequence). CDR3 length: 12 amino acids. This CDR3 reads CASSQSEETQYF. DNA of the CDR3: TGTGCCAGCAGCCAGTCGGAGGAGACCCAGTACTTC.

V usage is TRBV20-1 and J usage is TRBJ1-4; 7 nucleotides agree with TRBD1. The CDR3 consists of 14 residues. Losses at the gene ends were 0 bases for V and 6 bases for J; bases not matched to a gene: 4. Germline CDR1 DFQATT, CDR2 SNEGSKA (reference sequence). CDR3 residues: CSARDQQGDEKLFF. The DNA for the CDR3 is TGCAGTGCTAGAGATCAGCAGGGGGATGAAAAACTGTTTTTT.

The rearrangement joins TRBV27 to TRBJ2-7; D is ambiguous. Trimming took off 2 bases at V and 3 bases at J, with 17 bases between the two ends. The CDR3 is made up of 16 amino acids. Germline values: CDR1 MNHEY, CDR2 SMNVEV (reference sequence). The CDR3 loop is CASSLPLAREVYEQYF. CDR3 DNA sequence: TGTGCCAGCAGTTTACCCTTAGCTAGAGAGGTCTACGAGCAGTACTTC.

This clonotype was observed a handful of times. The rearrangement links TRBV4-1 to TRBJ1-1; possibly TRBD1 for D (6 bases). Per germline, CDR1 MGHRA and CDR2 YSYEKL. This CDR3 has 14 residues. Trimming left V 7 bases short and J 1 base short, with 13 bases between. The CDR3 DNA reads as TGCGCCAGCACGGGGGCCCCTGGGAACACTGAAGCTTTCTTT. This sequence encodes CASTGAPGNTEAFF.

This clonotype was detected only a few times. This rearrangement joins TRBV29-1 to TRBJ2-2; D may be TRBD1 (5 bases). The germline CDR1 and CDR2 sequences are SQVTM and ANQGSEA. The CDR3 covers 16 residues. Trimming left V 4 bases short and J 2 bases short, with 17 bases between. CDR3 bases: TGCAGCGTTGCGGTGATGGACATTTTTAACACCGGGGAGCTGTTTTTT. It encodes CSVAVMDIFNTGELFF.

The chain carries TRBV11-2 and TRBJ2-5, with D unresolved. CDR3 length equals 10 residues. The V end lost 3 bases, the J end lost 9 bases, and 5 bases lay between the germline ends. Germline CDR1 and CDR2: SGHAT and FQNNGV. CDR3 nucleotide sequence: TGTGCCAGCAGCTTGATCGCCCAGTACTTC. Translated, it gives CASSLIAQYF.

The chain joins TRBV5-1 to TRBJ1-1; 7 bases match TRBD1. The CDR3 covers 16 residues. Germline CDR1 is SGHRS and CDR2 is YFSETQ. Trimming removed 1 base from V and 0 bases from J; junction bases left unmatched: 6. This CDR3 is CASSLWTGTLNTEAFF. The CDR3 DNA follows: TGCGCCAGCAGCTTGTGGACAGGAACTCTGAACACTGAAGCTTTCTTT.

The genes are TRBV29-1 and TRBJ2-2; no reliable D call. Looked up from germline, CDR1 is SQVTM and CDR2 is ANQGSEA. Trimming took 4 bases from V and 1 from J, leaving 4 bases between them. The CDR3 has 12 residues. CDR3 sequence (DNA): TGCAGCGTTGGGCAGAACACCGGGGAGCTGTTTTTT. Its protein product is CSVGQNTGELFF.

This clonotype has a handful of counts. The CDR3 DNA is TGTGCCAGCAGCCATAATGTACGGAACGTGGCGGAGACCCAGTACTTC. Encoded protein: CASSHNVRNVAETQYF. This chain uses TRBV9 with TRBJ2-5; D is undetermined. Germline CDR1 SGDLS, CDR2 YYNGEE. The V end was cut by 4 bases, the J end by 5 bases, with 21 bases between. The CDR3 runs to 16 residues.

V and J are TRBV5-1 and TRBJ1-5; D not resolved. Germline lookup yields CDR1 SGHRS and CDR2 YFSETQ. There are 14 residues in the CDR3. V was shortened by 0 bases and J by 10 bases, with 14 bases between the two germline ends. In nucleotides, the CDR3 is TGCGCCAGCAGCTTGGAGGCAGGAAGTGGTCCCCAGCATTTT. This codes for CASSLEAGSGPQHF.

This clonotype has more than one count but fewer than ten. The chain carries TRBV7-2 and TRBJ1-4, with D tentatively TRBD1 (5 bases). The CDR3 extends over 16 amino acids. V was cut by 0 bases and J by 7 bases, with 15 bases left in between. The V gene's germline CDR1 is SGHTA and CDR2 FQGNSA. This CDR3 reads CASSLAPTVGGEKLFF. CDR3 coding DNA: TGTGCCAGCAGCTTAGCTCCGACGGTGGGGGGTGAAAAACTGTTTTTT.

V usage is TRBV3-1 and J usage is TRBJ2-3; D unresolved. V was shortened by 1 base and J by 0 bases, with 8 bases between the two germline ends. Germline V gives CDR1 LGHDT, CDR2 YNNKEL (reference sequence). This CDR3 is built from 15 residues. The CDR3 nucleotides read TGTGCCAGCAGCCAAGGCGGCTACAGCACAGATACGCAGTATTTT. It codes for CASSQGGYSTDTQYF.

The rearrangement uses TRBV3-1 and TRBJ2-5, with 11 bases matching TRBD1. V trimming: 1 base; J trimming: 5 bases; junction bases outside the gene matches: 3. Germline V gene sequence: CDR1 LGHDT, CDR2 YNNKEL (reference sequence). The CDR3 totals 15 residues. The CDR3 sequence is CASSQVDRGPETQYF. The CDR3 DNA follows: TGTGCCAGCAGCCAAGTGGACAGGGGGCCGGAGACCCAGTACTTC.

This clonotype was picked up many times. V is TRBV7-2 and J is TRBJ2-1; a possible D gene is TRBD2 (6 bases). CDR1 SGHTA and CDR2 FQGNSA come from the germline V gene. The CDR3 sequence is 12 residues long. Trimming removed 4 bases from V and 7 bases from J, with 8 bases in between. The CDR3 sequence: CASSSGGNEQFF. Written as DNA, the CDR3 is TGTGCCAGCAGCTCCGGGGGAAATGAGCAGTTCTTC.

The chain links TRBV20-1 to TRBJ2-1; no clear D gene. V lost 2 bases and J 7 bases, leaving 15 bases between the germline ends. Germline CDR1 DFQATT, CDR2 SNEGSKA (reference sequence). There are 14 residues in the CDR3. The DNA for the CDR3 is TGCAGTGCTAGATCAACCGGCACTGGTAATGAGCAGTTCTTC. As protein: CSARSTGTGNEQFF.

This chain connects TRBV10-3 to TRBJ1-2, with 7 bases aligning to TRBD1. The CDR3 is 12 amino acids. CDR1 is ENHRY, CDR2 SYGVKD, per germline. V was clipped by 10 bases and J by 4 bases; unmatched bases: 6. The CDR3 nucleotides are TGTGCCACCGGGACAGAGAGCTATGGCTACACCTTC. It specifies CATGTESYGYTF.

This clonotype was counted a few times. The chain employs TRBV20-1 and TRBJ2-7; maybe TRBD2 (7 bases). V lost 3 bases, J lost 6 bases, and 15 bases lay in between. This CDR3 region has 13 residues. The V gene's germline CDR1 is DFQATT and CDR2 SNEGSKA (reference sequence). The CDR3 reads CSASGGAPGEQYF. For the CDR3, the DNA is TGCAGTGCTAGTGGGGGGGCTCCTGGCGAGCAGTACTTC.

V gene TRBV7-9 combines with J gene TRBJ1-4; no clear D gene. Trimming removed 4 bases at V and 8 bases at J, with 8 bases between. The CDR3 is 12 residues long. Germline-derived CDR1 and CDR2 are SEHNR and FQNEAQ (reference sequence). In DNA form, the CDR3 reads TGTGCCAGCAGCTCGGACGGGGAAAAACTGTTTTTT. It is translated as CASSSDGEKLFF.

This clonotype turned up a few times. Written as DNA, the CDR3 is TGTGCCAGCAGCTTAGTCGGTACCGGGTCTAACTATGGCTACACCTTC. Translating it yields CASSLVGTGSNYGYTF. The rearrangement links TRBV7-2 to TRBJ1-2; D is ambiguous. Trimming shortened V by 1 base and J by 0 bases, and 12 bases separated the two germline ends. The CDR3 length is 16 residues. Germline lookup yields CDR1 SGHTA and CDR2 FQGNSA.

The genes are TRBV20-1 and TRBJ2-7, with D unresolved. The CDR3 runs 12 residues. Trimming took off 5 bases at V and 4 bases at J, with 12 bases between the two ends. Germline-derived CDR1 and CDR2 are DFQATT and SNEGSKA (reference sequence). The CDR3 DNA sequence: TGCAGTGCTTCTCCTGGCGGTTACGAGCAGTACTTC. This codes for CSASPGGYEQYF.

This clonotype came up a few times. V and J are TRBV11-2 and TRBJ1-4; D ambiguous. The V gene's germline CDR1 is SGHAT and CDR2 FQNNGV. This CDR3 spans 16 amino acids. The V gene lost 5 bases and the J gene lost 4 bases, with 17 bases spanning the gap. CDR3 loop: CASSREGSSDNEKLFF. The CDR3 bases are TGTGCCAGCAGCCGAGAAGGGTCGTCAGATAATGAAAAACTGTTTTTT.

A few counts support this clonotype. The J gene is TRBJ2-5, the V gene TRBV25-1; D gene unclear. Germline CDR1 and CDR2: MGHDK and SYGVNS. V gave up 3 bases and J gave up 0 bases, with 5 bases separating them. This CDR3 has 13 residues. CDR3 coding DNA: TGTGCCAGCAGTGACAGTAACCAAGAGACCCAGTACTTC. This codes for CASSDSNQETQYF.

This rearrangement joins TRBV7-2 to TRBJ2-7; D remains unclear. The CDR3 consists of 15 residues. Germline CDR1 is SGHTA and CDR2 is FQGNSA. Trimming shortened V by 1 base and J by 3 bases, and 13 bases separated the two germline ends. The CDR3: CASSLVFGVSYEQYF. The CDR3 DNA follows: TGTGCCAGCAGCTTAGTTTTTGGGGTTAGCTACGAGCAGTACTTC.

This chain joins TRBV27 and TRBJ2-7, with 11 bases matching TRBD2. CDR1 and CDR2 (germline): MNHEY, SMNVEV (reference sequence). There are 14 residues in the CDR3. The J segment lost 6 bases and the V segment lost 5 bases, leaving 6 bases of the junction unmatched. The CDR3 DNA sequence: TGTGCCAGCAGTCGCACTAGCGGGAGTTTCGAGCAGTACTTC. Amino acid sequence: CASSRTSGSFEQYF.

In its sample, this clonotype was seen a few times. The chain uses TRBV7-3 and TRBJ2-1; 9 bases agree with TRBD2. CDR3 length: 14 residues. Germline CDR1 SGHTA, CDR2 FQGTGA. V shed 5 bases and J 9 bases; nucleotides not matched to a gene: 8. CDR3 DNA: TGTGCCAGCAGCGCCCAGGGACTAGCTCGTGAGCAGTTCTTC. It encodes CASSAQGLAREQFF.

The chain has TRBV4-1 and TRBJ2-7; 7 nucleotides align to TRBD2. V was clipped by 1 base and J by 6 bases; unmatched bases: 12. This CDR3 is built from 16 residues. Per the germline V gene, CDR1 is MGHRA and CDR2 is YSYEKL. The CDR3 loop reads CASSQVGGRKPPEQYF. DNA for the CDR3: TGCGCCAGCAGCCAAGTCGGCGGGAGAAAGCCGCCCGAGCAGTACTTC.

J is TRBJ2-5 and V is TRBV12-3 or TRBV12-4, with D uncertain. Trimming removed 5 bases at V and 2 bases at J, with 9 bases between. The CDR3 spans 13 residues. The CDR3 coding sequence is TGTGCCAGCAGTCTCTGGATACAAGAGACCCAGTACTTC. Protein sequence: CASSLWIQETQYF.

The CDR3 protein is CASSLWRLAGGSDNEQFF. DNA of the CDR3: TGTGCCAGCAGTTTATGGAGGCTAGCGGGAGGTTCCGACAATGAGCAGTTCTTC. The genes are TRBV28 and TRBJ2-1; the match to TRBD2 covers 11 bases. Per germline, CDR1 MDHEN and CDR2 SYDVKM. J gave up 5 bases and V 0 bases, and 9 bases lay outside the gene matches. The CDR3 totals 18 residues.

This clonotype has just a few counts. V and J are TRBV7-3 and TRBJ1-2, with 9 bases lining up with TRBD1. This CDR3 is built from 16 residues. With 5 bases clipped from V and 7 bases from J, the junction kept 14 bases outside the gene matches. Germline V gives CDR1 SGHTA, CDR2 FQGTGA. Written as DNA, the CDR3 is TGTGCCAGCAGCCCCATGCCCGGGACAGGGAGCGGTGGCTACACCTTC. This encodes CASSPMPGTGSGGYTF.

This clonotype was seen more than once but under ten times. The chain couples TRBV7-2 to TRBJ2-4; D is possibly TRBD1 (6 bases). Germline CDR1 and CDR2: SGHTA and FQGNSA. The CDR3 has 18 amino acids. Trimming took 1 base from V and 0 from J, leaving 16 bases between them. CDR3 bases: TGTGCCAGCAGCTTAGATTTTGGACAGATCCTAGCCAAAAACATTCAGTACTTC. It translates to CASSLDFGQILAKNIQYF.